Below, 26 T cell receptor beta chains from the same sample are listed, as sequenced in a study of blood T cells in healthy people across ages. A sample-barcoded 5' primer and a J-beta primer mix were used in a second PCR of roughly 7 to 11 cycles. TCRdb processed the 5' RACE reads anew with MiXCR; each CDR3 protein has one entry. The sample contains 780,000 or so distinct CDR3 sequences, approximately 25% of which appear only once. The same specimen was also included in a second study, on T cells of mothers and their children.

The sample consisted of blood. The receptors shown here come from a boy younger than 18 in good health.

The chain uses TRBV7-9 and TRBJ1-1; D ambiguous. Germline assignment: CDR1 SEHNR and CDR2 FQNEAQ (reference sequence). Trimming took off 7 bases at V and 3 bases at J, with 18 bases between the two ends. The CDR3 runs 15 residues. The CDR3 is CASNRPRAGDTEAFF. In DNA form, the CDR3 reads TGTGCCAGCAACCGTCCGAGGGCCGGGGACACTGAAGCTTTCTTT.

The gene calls are TRBV29-1 and TRBJ2-6, with D perhaps matching TRBD1 (5 bases). The CDR3 has 14 residues. From germline, CDR1 is SQVTM and CDR2 ANQGSEA. V lost 6 bases to trimming and J lost 1 base, with 10 bases between them. This CDR3 is CSVQPGSGANVLTF. The CDR3 nucleotides read TGCAGCGTGCAACCAGGGTCTGGGGCCAACGTCCTGACTTTC.

In its sample, this clonotype was seen a few times. The chain recombines TRBV20-1 with TRBJ2-5; TRBD1 aligns across 8 bases. The J call may not be correct, given that the DNA end is closer to TRBJ2-7. The CDR3 has 14 amino acids. Germline V gene sequence: CDR1 DFQATT, CDR2 SNEGSKA (reference sequence). CDR3 sequence reads: CSAWDRTESYEQYF. The DNA for the CDR3 is TGCAGTGCTTGGGACAGGACGGAATCCTACGAGCAGTACTTC.

This clonotype was observed a handful of times. The chain uses TRBV30 and TRBJ2-7; no firm D call. CDR1 GTSNPN and CDR2 SVGIG come from the germline V gene (reference sequence). Deletions cut 0 bases from V and 6 bases from J, with 15 bases between. CDR3 size: 14 residues. CDR3 amino acids: CAWSVLLFLPEQYF. CDR3 nucleotides: TGTGCCTGGAGTGTACTCCTGTTTCTGCCCGAGCAGTACTTC.

This clonotype appeared a few times. The genes are TRBV27 and TRBJ1-2; D possibly corresponds to TRBD1 (5 bases). CDR3 length: 15 residues. Germline lookup yields CDR1 MNHEY and CDR2 SMNVEV (reference sequence). V dropped 1 base and J dropped 1 base, with 10 bases sitting between them. In DNA, the CDR3 is TGTGCCAGCAGTTTATGGGCAGGGTTTAACTATGGCTACACCTTC. This gives the protein CASSLWAGFNYGYTF.

This chain joins TRBV7-8 and TRBJ2-7; D is perhaps TRBD1 (6 bases). There are 15 residues in the CDR3. Per germline, CDR1 SGHVS and CDR2 FQNEAQ. V lost 5 bases and J lost 3, with 17 bases in between. The CDR3 DNA is TGTGCCAGCAGCACTCATGGCGGACAGTTCTACGAGCAGTACTTC. Protein: CASSTHGGQFYEQYF.

The V call is TRBV4-3, the J call TRBJ2-5, with TRBD2 identical over 8 bases. The J call may be mistaken, given a closer DNA end match to TRBJ2-1. From germline, CDR1 is LGHNA and CDR2 YSLEER. There are 16 residues in the CDR3. CDR3 protein: CASSQGREGPQNVQFF. The CDR3 DNA reads as TGCGCCAGCAGCCAAGGCCGGGAGGGCCCTCAAAACGTGCAGTTCTTC.

With respect to this clonotype: Because it lacks the conserved phenylalanine or tryptophan at the end, this CDR3 is likely a read error. V and J are TRBV6-5 and TRBJ2-1; TRBD1 aligns across 7 bases. The germline V gene encodes CDR1 MNHEY and CDR2 SVGAGI. After removal of 6 bases from V and 4 bases from J, the junction contained 9 bases not matched to a gene. CDR3 size: 15 residues. The CDR3 nucleotides read TGTGCCAGCAGGTCGGACAGGTTCATTTACAATGAGCAGTTCCTC. Its translation: CASRSDRFIYNEQFL.

As for this clonotype: Its ends do not fully match the called genes, so a read error is possible. This chain connects TRBV7-3 to TRBJ2-5; either TRBD1 or TRBD2 may fit D (5 bases each). Germline CDR1 and CDR2: SGHTA and FQGTGA. CDR3 length equals 14 residues. In DNA, the CDR3 is TGTGCCAGCAGCTCCAACCCACGGGACGGACGGCAGCTCTTC. Translating it yields CASSSNPRDGRQLF. The full variable domain, rest sourced from reference TRBV7-3 and TRBJ2-5, is GAGVSQTPSNKVTEKGKYVELRCDPISGHTALYWYRQSLGQGPEFLIYFQGTGAADDSGLPNDRFFAVRPEGSVSTLKIQRTERGDSAVYLCASSSNPRDGRQLFGPGTRLLVL.

As for this clonotype: An end of the junction differs from the germline gene, which may be a read error. J is TRBJ2-5 and V is TRBV5-6; 7 nucleotides agree with TRBD1. The DNA end favors TRBJ2-7, so the J call may be wrong. Germline V gives CDR1 SGHDT, CDR2 YYEEEE. The CDR3 loop spans 16 amino acids. The CDR3 bases are TGTGCCAACAGCTGGGGACAGTATGCGGATGCATACGAGCAGTACTTC. Translated, it gives CANSWGQYADAYEQYF.

The chain couples TRBV6-5 to TRBJ2-5; the D is unclear. V lost 0 bases, J lost 6 bases, and 17 bases lay in between. CDR1 is MNHEY, CDR2 SVGAGI, per germline. The CDR3 covers 16 residues. The DNA of the CDR3 is TGTGCCAGCAGTTACTCGAAGCACGGGCTCCTAAAGACCCAGTACTTC. Translation: CASSYSKHGLLKTQYF.

This clonotype was picked up a small number of times. The genes are TRBV12-3 or TRBV12-4 and TRBJ1-4; no clear D gene. V gave up 5 bases and J gave up 5 bases, with 9 bases separating them. This CDR3 contains 13 residues. The CDR3 sequence is CASSRTQNEKLFF. In DNA form, the CDR3 reads TGTGCCAGCAGTAGGACCCAGAATGAAAAACTGTTTTTT.

The chain is built from TRBV6-5 and TRBJ1-4; no definite D call. Per the germline V gene, CDR1 is MNHEY and CDR2 is SVGAGI. The V and J ends lost 2 bases and 3 bases respectively, with 22 bases between them. This CDR3 comprises 19 residues. The CDR3 DNA sequence: TGTGCCAGCAGTTACGCCCCCCCGGTCGTAAGGACGGCTAATGAAAAACTGTTTTTT. Protein product: CASSYAPPVVRTANEKLFF.

This rearrangement joins TRBV20-1 to TRBJ1-4; D unresolved. Per germline, CDR1 DFQATT and CDR2 SNEGSKA (reference sequence). V was pared by 6 bases and J by 0 bases, with 20 bases between. The CDR3 runs to 17 residues. CDR3 coding DNA: TGCAGTGCGCCTGATAGGTCAGGTTACACAACTAATGAAAAACTGTTTTTT. Translation gives CSAPDRSGYTTNEKLFF.

The sample holds a few counts of this clonotype. This chain uses TRBV24-1 with TRBJ2-2; D is perhaps TRBD1 (5 bases). Trimming took off 9 bases at V and 0 bases at J, with 16 bases between the two ends. Germline CDR1 is KGHDR and CDR2 is SFDVKD. The CDR3 extends over 16 amino acids. The CDR3 DNA reads TGTGCCACCCAAGACAGTAAGGGTTCGAACACCGGGGAGCTGTTTTTT. Amino acid sequence: CATQDSKGSNTGELFF.

This clonotype was seen a few times. The J gene is TRBJ2-3, the V gene TRBV20-1; TRBD2 agrees at 14 bases. J gave up 5 bases and V 5 bases, and 6 bases lay outside the gene matches. The germline CDR1 and CDR2 sequences are DFQATT and SNEGSKA (reference sequence). The CDR3 is 15 residues long. CDR3 nucleotide sequence: TGCAGTGCTGGCAGACTAGCGGGAGGGCTAGATACGCAGTATTTT. Its protein product is CSAGRLAGGLDTQYF.

The chain is built from TRBV12-3 or TRBV12-4 and TRBJ1-3; unclear D gene. With 8 bases removed from V and 0 bases from J, the gap between germline ends came to 8 bases. There are 13 residues in the CDR3. CDR3 coding DNA: TGTGCCAGCGGGCTGAGCTCTGGAAACACCATATATTTT. It translates to CASGLSSGNTIYF.

This chain's CDR3 is CSASTRQQFF. The CDR3 nucleotides are TGCAGTGCTAGTACCCGTCAGCAGTTCTTC. This rearrangement joins TRBV20-1 to TRBJ2-1, with no clear D. The germline V gene has CDR1 DFQATT and CDR2 SNEGSKA (reference sequence). The CDR3 is 10 residues long. V lost 3 bases and J lost 11, with 8 bases in between.

J is TRBJ2-7 and V is TRBV5-1, with TRBD2 identical over 7 bases. The germline CDR1 and CDR2 sequences are SGHRS and YFSETQ. Unmatched junction bases numbered 10, after V lost 2 bases and J lost 5 bases. The CDR3 extends over 15 amino acids. The DNA of the CDR3 is TGCGCCAGCAGCTTTACAGGCGGGAGTATCCACGAGCAGTACTTC. It codes for CASSFTGGSIHEQYF.

This chain joins TRBV14 and TRBJ2-1; D unclear. Per germline, CDR1 SGHDN and CDR2 FVKESK. This CDR3 spans 13 amino acids. V was clipped by 0 bases and J by 5 bases, with 5 bases between them. CDR3 residues: CASSQDFNNEQFF. CDR3 nucleotides: TGTGCCAGCAGCCAAGATTTTAACAATGAGCAGTTCTTC. Full variable domain (remainder filled in from reference TRBV14 and TRBJ2-1): EAGVTQFPSHSVIEKGQTVTLRCDPISGHDNLYWYRRVMGKEIKFLLHFVKESKQDESGMPNNRFLAERTGGTYSTLKVQPAELEDSGVYFCASSQDFNNEQFFGPGTRLTVL.

This clonotype was recorded a few times. The rearrangement links TRBV18 to TRBJ2-5; D perhaps matches TRBD2 (5 bases). Germline CDR1 is KGHSH and CDR2 is LQKENI. This CDR3 is 16 amino acids long. Trimming cost V 0 bases and J 1 base, with 12 bases left between them. CDR3 sequence reads: CASSPPGGQIQETQYF. The CDR3, as DNA: TGTGCCAGCTCACCACCCGGCGGGCAGATCCAAGAGACCCAGTACTTC.

This clonotype was detected only a few times. The rearrangement links TRBV7-2 to TRBJ2-1, with D tentatively TRBD1 (5 bases). The end of the DNA aligns better with TRBJ2-7, so the J call may be wrong. Looked up from germline, CDR1 is SGHTA and CDR2 is FQGNSA. The CDR3 runs to 13 residues. The CDR3 bases are TGTGCCAGCAGCTCCCGGACACACTACGAGCAGTACTTC. It codes for CASSSRTHYEQYF.

This chain links TRBV9 with TRBJ2-1, with D possibly being TRBD1 (6 bases). The V gene's germline CDR1 is SGDLS and CDR2 YYNGEE. CDR3 size: 14 residues. Trimming took off 0 bases at V and 6 bases at J, with 10 bases between the two ends. CDR3: CASSVAQGLNEQFF. The CDR3 DNA follows: TGTGCCAGCAGCGTAGCCCAGGGGCTCAATGAGCAGTTCTTC.

This clonotype has only a few counts. The chain couples TRBV7-2 to TRBJ2-1; 8 bases are a match to TRBD1. The ends lost 2 bases at V and 4 bases at J; junction bases unmatched: 7. Germline V gives CDR1 SGHTA, CDR2 FQGNSA. CDR3 length: 16 residues. CDR3 nucleotides: TGTGCCAGCAGCTTACCGGACAGGGTCCCTTACAATGAGCAGTTCTTC. Amino acids: CASSLPDRVPYNEQFF.

This chain uses TRBV7-3 with TRBJ2-3, with 8 bases that match TRBD1. The germline V gene encodes CDR1 SGHTA and CDR2 FQGTGA. With V trimmed by 5 bases and J by 3 bases, 10 bases remained unmatched. The CDR3 consists of 16 residues. The CDR3 reads CASSDEPGGATDTQYF. The CDR3 DNA is TGTGCCAGCAGCGACGAGCCAGGGGGCGCGACAGATACGCAGTATTTT. The full variable domain, rest sourced from reference TRBV7-3 and TRBJ2-3, is GAGVSQTPSNKVTEKGKYVELRCDPISGHTALYWYRQSLGQGPEFLIYFQGTGAADDSGLPNDRFFAVRPEGSVSTLKIQRTERGDSAVYLCASSDEPGGATDTQYFGPGTRLTVL.

The chain uses TRBV28 and TRBJ2-1; maybe TRBD2 (5 bases). The V gene lost 6 bases and the J gene lost 1 base, with 16 bases spanning the gap. The CDR3 length is 16 residues. In germline, CDR1 is MDHEN, CDR2 SYDVKM. The CDR3 is CASSPWEKISYNEQFF. As DNA, the CDR3 is TGTGCCAGCAGCCCTTGGGAGAAAATATCCTACAATGAGCAGTTCTTC.